Listed below are T cell receptor beta chains from one sample, sequenced in a study of cytomegalovirus exposure and HLA in healthy donors. Data came from immunoSEQ multiplex PCR; TCRdb stores just in-frame clones and leaves some out. This sample carries 55,000 to 75,000 clones, about 94% of them seen once, and the ten largest clones take about 4.5%. The sequenced sample was PBMCs. These receptors came from a man between 18 and 35 years old in good health and CMV-seropositive. The CDR3 runs from the conserved cysteine through the conserved F or W. A D gene is named only where the DNA matches it firmly. Not every row has a clone size; where given, it reads once, few, many or a size class.

d_call	v_call	clone_size	j_call	cdr3_nt	cdr3_aa
-	TRBV21-1	-	TRBJ2-7	TGTGCCAGCAGCACGACAGGCCCCCTCGGGCACGAGCAGTACTTC	CASSTTGPLGHEQYF
TRBD1	TRBV19	-	TRBJ2-7	TGTGCCAGTAGTGAGACAGGGGCCTCCTACGAGCAGTACTTC	CASSETGASYEQYF
-	TRBV16	-	TRBJ2-7	TGTGCCAGCAGCCAATCACACACAGGTTACGAGCAGTACTTC	CASSQSHTGYEQYF
TRBD1	TRBV9	-	TRBJ2-1	TGTGCCAGCAGCCCCAGGGGGCAGACCAATGAGCAGTTCTTC	CASSPRGQTNEQFF
TRBD1	TRBV10-2	-	TRBJ1-3	TGCGCCAGCAGTGAGCCCACAGGGGACTCTGGAAACACCATATATTTT	CASSEPTGDSGNTIYF
-	TRBV7-8	-	TRBJ1-1	TGTGCCAGCAGCCTGCAGGGGCTGGGAAACACTGAAGCTTTCTTT	CASSLQGLGNTEAFF
-	TRBV10-3	once	TRBJ2-1	TGTGCCATCAGTGAGAGTGTCAGTTGGAATGAGCAGTTCTTC	CAISESVSWNEQFF
-	TRBV7-9	-	TRBJ2-2	TGTGCCAGCAGCTTAAGACAGAAGAACACCGGGGAGCTGTTTTTT	CASSLRQKNTGELFF
-	TRBV7-7	-	TRBJ2-7	TGTGCTAGCAGCTTAGGGGTGGGCGACTACGAGCAGTACTTC	CASSLGVGDYEQYF
-	TRBV11-2	-	TRBJ2-1	TGTGCCAGCAGCTTGGGGTTTATTAGCGGTTCCTACAATGAGCAGTTCTTC	CASSLGFISGSYNEQFF
TRBD2	TRBV28	-	TRBJ2-2	TGTGCCAGCCTAGCGGGAGGTTCATTGGGGACCGGGGAGCTGTTTTTT	CASLAGGSLGTGELFF
TRBD1	TRBV7-6	-	TRBJ1-3	TGTGCCAGCAGCCCAACAACAGGGGGTTCTGGAAACACCATATATTTT	CASSPTTGGSGNTIYF
TRBD1	TRBV29-1	-	TRBJ1-1	TGCAGCGTGGTAGACAGGGGGTCTTACGGTGAAGCTTTCTTT	CSVVDRGSYGEAFF
TRBD1	TRBV6-5	-	TRBJ1-1	TGTGCCACCTCCCTGGGGACAGGGGGCACTGAAGCTTTCTTT	CATSLGTGGTEAFF
TRBD1	TRBV28	-	TRBJ1-2	TGTGCCAGCAGTTTTGGGGGACAGCCTTATGGCTACACCTTC	CASSFGGQPYGYTF
-	TRBV7-6	once	TRBJ2-2	TGTGCCAGCAGCTTAGTTTCAGGGCTGGACACCGGGGAGCTGTTTTTT	CASSLVSGLDTGELFF
TRBD1	TRBV7-9	-	TRBJ1-2	TGTGCCAGCAGCCGCGAGGACAGGCCTTCCGGCTACACCTTC	CASSREDRPSGYTF
TRBD1	TRBV11-2	-	TRBJ1-1	TGTGCCAGCAGCTCCACAGGGGGCAACACTGAAGCTTTCTTT	CASSSTGGNTEAFF
TRBD1	TRBV7-8	-	TRBJ1-3	TGTGCCAGCAGCCCCCGGGACAGGGGGACTGGAAACACCATATATTTT	CASSPRDRGTGNTIYF
TRBD2	TRBV6-6	-	TRBJ2-2	TGTGCCAGCGGGACTAGCGGGAACACCGGGGAGCTGTTTTTT	CASGTSGNTGELFF
TRBD1	TRBV27	-	TRBJ2-6	TGTGCCAGCAGTTTTGAGGGGGCGAGCGGGGCCAACGTCCTGACTTTC	CASSFEGASGANVLTF
TRBD1	TRBV6-6	-	TRBJ1-2	TGTGCCAGCAGAGAGACGGCAGGGGGTAATTATGGCTACACCTTC	CASRETAGGNYGYTF
-	TRBV19	-	TRBJ2-7	TGTGCCAGTAGTCCCCGACAGTCCTACGAGCAGTACTTC	CASSPRQSYEQYF
-	TRBV21-1	-	TRBJ2-7	TGTGCCAGCAGCATTCAGTTAACGGCCGCAACGGGGACAGCGTCCTGCCCCAAAATCTACGAGCAGTACTTC	CASSIQLTAATGTASCPKIYEQYF
-	TRBV21-1	-	TRBJ2-7	TGTGCCAGCAGACAGGACATCATCCGAAACGAGCAGTACTTC	CASRQDIIRNEQYF
-	TRBV9	-	TRBJ2-1	TGTGCCAGCAGCGCCGCCGGGGCGGGGCGGGGAGGCAATGAGCAGTTCTTC	CASSAAGAGRGGNEQFF
-	TRBV7-9	-	TRBJ1-3	TGTGCCAGCAGCTTACAGGGAAACACCATATATTTT	CASSLQGNTIYF
TRBD1	TRBV2	-	TRBJ1-1	TGTGCCAGCAGTGAAGGACAGGGTACCGCTGAAGCTTTCTTT	CASSEGQGTAEAFF
TRBD2	TRBV10-3	-	TRBJ2-7	TGTGCCATCAGTCTAATTTTCGCTTCTAGCGGAGGTTCCTACGAGCAGTACTTC	CAISLIFASSGGSYEQYF
-	TRBV2	-	TRBJ2-7	TGTGCCAGCAGTCAGACGGAGATCTCCTACGAGCAGTACTTC	CASSQTEISYEQYF
-	TRBV27	-	TRBJ1-2	TGTGCCAGCGGAGCAGACAGCTCTTATGGCTACACCTTC	CASGADSSYGYTF
TRBD1	TRBV4-3	-	TRBJ2-7	TGCGCCAGCAGCCAAGATGGCTCGGGACAGGGGACCTACGAGCAGTACTTC	CASSQDGSGQGTYEQYF
TRBD1	TRBV6-1	few	TRBJ2-7	TGTGCCAGCAGTTCCGGGACAGGGGGCTACGAGCAGTACTTC	CASSSGTGGYEQYF
-	TRBV28	-	TRBJ2-5	TGTGCCAGCAGCCCAGGATCCCGGGAGACCCAGTACTTC	CASSPGSRETQYF
-	TRBV28	-	TRBJ1-4	TGTGCCAGCAGTCCTGCAACTAATGAAAAACTGTTTTTT	CASSPATNEKLFF
-	TRBV14	-	TRBJ2-3	TGTGCCAGCAGCCCTGAGGCGGAAGATACGCAGTATTTT	CASSPEAEDTQYF
TRBD1	TRBV6-9	-	TRBJ1-6	TGTGCCAGCAGACGGGACAGGGGGTTGAGTCATCTTAATTCACCCCTCCACTTT	CASRRDRGLSHLNSPLHF
-	TRBV7-9	-	TRBJ2-1	TGTGCCAGCCGAGAACCAGGGGTCAATGAGCAGTTCTTC	CASREPGVNEQFF
TRBD1	TRBV27	-	TRBJ1-1	TGTGCCAGCAGTTTACTCGGGACAGGGGGAATGAACACTGAAGCTTTCTTT	CASSLLGTGGMNTEAFF
-	TRBV7-9	-	TRBJ1-2	TGTGCCAGCAGCCTAGGATGGTCCTGGACTTCGGGAGTATATGGCTACACCTTC	CASSLGWSWTSGVYGYTF
-	TRBV5-1	-	TRBJ2-7	TGCGCCAGCAGCTTGGAGGCAGGGGTACGCGAGCAGTACTTC	CASSLEAGVREQYF
TRBD2	TRBV27	-	TRBJ2-2	TGTGCCAGCAGTTTCCGAAGCGGGAGGGCCACCGGGGAGCTGTTTTTT	CASSFRSGRATGELFF
TRBD1	TRBV15	-	TRBJ2-1	TGTGCCACCAGCAGTAGCCGGGACAGACTATACAATGAGCAGTTCTTC	CATSSSRDRLYNEQFF
TRBD1	TRBV19	-	TRBJ2-7	TGTGCCAGTAGCACCGGGACAGGGGAGGACGAGCAGTACTTC	CASSTGTGEDEQYF
TRBD1	TRBV27	-	TRBJ1-4	TGTGCCAGCAGTGCACTCTACCCTAGGGACAGGGCCCCCACTAATGAAAAACTGTTTTTT	CASSALYPRDRAPTNEKLFF
TRBD2	TRBV11-3	-	TRBJ2-1	TGTGCCAGCAGCGTTAGCGGGAGGGCCGGAGAGCAGTTCTTC	CASSVSGRAGEQFF
TRBD2	TRBV7-2	-	TRBJ2-4	TGTGCCAGCAGCTTAGGACTAGCGGGAAGACTGCTAGCCAAAAACATTCAGTACTTC	CASSLGLAGRLLAKNIQYF
TRBD2	TRBV7-2	-	TRBJ2-1	TGTGCCAGCAGCTGGACTAGCGGGGGGGCCAATGAGCAGTTCTTC	CASSWTSGGANEQFF
-	TRBV5-4	once	TRBJ2-7	TGTGCCAGCAGCCCCAGAGGGTACGAGCAGTACTTC	CASSPRGYEQYF
-	TRBV5-6	-	TRBJ2-7	TGTGCCAGCAGCTCCAAAAAGACAGTTTACCCTAGCGAGCAGTACTTC	CASSSKKTVYPSEQYF
-	TRBV7-2	-	TRBJ1-1	TGTGCCAGCAGCACATATGCCGCAGGCACTGAAGCTTTCTTT	CASSTYAAGTEAFF